The TCR beta chain described here comes from a study of shared clonotypes between healthy human individuals. With regard to this clone: Other DNA sequences of this sample code for an identical CDR3.

This table comes from immunoSEQ multiplex PCR, and its TCRdb copy is limited to in-frame clones, with some not included. The sample lists about 1.5 million clones, around 98% occurring once. Sequenced sample: naive CD4+ T cells sorted from blood. Specified subset: CD45RA+ positively selected. The TCR sequence derives from a man between 25 and 39 years old in good health.

CDR3 nucleotide sequence: TGTGCCAGCAGCGTAGCCGGCGGGAACACTGAAGCTTTCTTT. It codes for CASSVAGGNTEAFF. The chain employs TRBV9 and TRBJ1-1; the D is unclear. The length of the CDR3 is 14 residues. V gave up 0 bases and J gave up 1 base, with 7 bases separating them. Germline CDR1 is SGDLS and CDR2 is YYNGEE.